This T cell receptor beta chain was identified in a study of cytomegalovirus exposure and HLA in healthy donors. Study as a whole: Within an early data release were around 87 million unique TCRs drawn from HLA-typed donors. The study, taken as a whole, reports: By a later analysis, the bulk of CMV-associated TCR beta chains appeared HLA-restricted. Cytomegalovirus status was reportedly diagnosed by the classifier with high specificity and sensitivity. HLA allele associations emerged for roughly 16,000 TCR beta sequences in a later analysis, at 0.05 false discovery rate.

On this clone: As yet, its antigen is unknown.

CDR1 is SGHRS and CDR2 is YFSETQ in the germline V gene. V was trimmed by 1 base and J by 2 bases, leaving 16 bases between them. The CDR3 consists of 17 residues. Primers for the PCR totalled 60 Vbeta and 13 Jbeta. Libraries were prepared by immunoSEQ multiplex PCR; TCRdb keeps only in-frame clonotypes and omits some of them. The repertoire holds a few hundred thousand clones, approximately 90% seen once, with around 2.1% in the top ten. This chain uses TRBV5-1 with TRBJ1-3, with D unclear. Sequences were obtained from PBMCs. This receptor was taken from a woman in her late teens or twenties in good health and CMV-seronegative. CDR3 DNA: TGCGCCAGCAGCTTGCTCTCGTCAGGAGGCCCTGGAAACACCATATATTTT. Its translation is CASSLLSSGGPGNTIYF.